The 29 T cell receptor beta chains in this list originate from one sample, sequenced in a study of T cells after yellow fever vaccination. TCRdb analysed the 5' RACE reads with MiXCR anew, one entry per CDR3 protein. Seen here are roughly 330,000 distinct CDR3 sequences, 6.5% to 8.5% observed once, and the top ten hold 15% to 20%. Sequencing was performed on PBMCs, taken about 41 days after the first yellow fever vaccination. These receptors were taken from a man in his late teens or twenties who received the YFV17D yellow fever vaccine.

The CDR3 DNA reads as TGCAGCGTCGAACCTAGGGGCAACACTGAAGCTTTCTTT. Amino acid sequence: CSVEPRGNTEAFF. The chain couples TRBV29-1 to TRBJ1-1; D perhaps matches TRBD1 (5 bases). Germline-derived CDR1 and CDR2 are SQVTM and ANQGSEA. With 6 bases removed from V and 2 bases from J, the gap between germline ends came to 13 bases. This CDR3 spans 13 amino acids.

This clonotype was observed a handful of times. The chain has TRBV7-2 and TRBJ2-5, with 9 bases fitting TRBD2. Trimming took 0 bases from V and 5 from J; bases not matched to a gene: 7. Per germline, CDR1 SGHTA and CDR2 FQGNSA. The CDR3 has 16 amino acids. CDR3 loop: CASSLAGGGAGETQYF. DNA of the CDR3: TGTGCCAGCAGCTTAGCAGGCGGGGGGGCCGGGGAGACCCAGTACTTC. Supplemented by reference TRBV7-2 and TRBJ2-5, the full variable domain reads GAGVSQSPSNKVTEKGKDVELRCDPISGHTALYWYRQSLGQGLEFLIYFQGNSAPDKSGLPSDRFSAERTGGSVSTLTIQRTQQEDSAVYLCASSLAGGGAGETQYFGPGTRLLVL.

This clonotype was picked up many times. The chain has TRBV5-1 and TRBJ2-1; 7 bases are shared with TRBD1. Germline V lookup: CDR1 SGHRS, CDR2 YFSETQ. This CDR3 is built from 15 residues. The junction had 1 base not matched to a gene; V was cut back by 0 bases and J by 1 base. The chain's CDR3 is CASSLEQGSYNEQFF. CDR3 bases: TGCGCCAGCAGCTTGGAACAGGGGTCCTACAATGAGCAGTTCTTC.

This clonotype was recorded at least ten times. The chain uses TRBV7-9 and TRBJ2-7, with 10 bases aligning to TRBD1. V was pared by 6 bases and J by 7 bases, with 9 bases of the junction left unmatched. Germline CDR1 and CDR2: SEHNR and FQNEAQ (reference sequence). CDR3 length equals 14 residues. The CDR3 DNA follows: TGTGCCAGCAGGACCGACAGGGGGCCTGGGGAGCAGTACTTC. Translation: CASRTDRGPGEQYF.

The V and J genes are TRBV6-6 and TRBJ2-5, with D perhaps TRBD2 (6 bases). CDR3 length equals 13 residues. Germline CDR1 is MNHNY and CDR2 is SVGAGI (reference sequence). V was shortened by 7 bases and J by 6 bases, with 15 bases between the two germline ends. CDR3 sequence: CASTGEMGKTQYF. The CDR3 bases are TGTGCCAGCACGGGGGAGATGGGGAAGACCCAGTACTTC.

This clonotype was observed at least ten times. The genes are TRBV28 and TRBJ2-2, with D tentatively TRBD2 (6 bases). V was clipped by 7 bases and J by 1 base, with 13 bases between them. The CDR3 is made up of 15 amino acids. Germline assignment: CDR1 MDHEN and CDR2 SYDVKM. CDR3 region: CASTEGGKNTGELFF. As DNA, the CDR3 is TGTGCCAGCACGGAGGGAGGAAAGAACACCGGGGAGCTGTTTTTT.

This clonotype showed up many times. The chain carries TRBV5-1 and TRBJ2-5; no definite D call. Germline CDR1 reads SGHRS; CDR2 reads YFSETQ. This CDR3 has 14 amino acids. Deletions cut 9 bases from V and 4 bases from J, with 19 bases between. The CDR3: CATKPGPTGETQYF. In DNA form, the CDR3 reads TGCGCCACCAAACCAGGACCGACCGGAGAGACCCAGTACTTC.

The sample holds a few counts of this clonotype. The CDR3 is CSASPPGGGKETQYF. The CDR3 DNA is TGCAGTGCTAGCCCCCCCGGCGGCGGGAAAGAGACCCAGTACTTC. V is TRBV20-1 and J is TRBJ2-5; tentative D call: TRBD2 (6 bases). V was clipped by 3 bases and J by 3 bases, with 17 bases between them. This CDR3 region has 15 residues. Germline CDR1 DFQATT, CDR2 SNEGSKA (reference sequence).

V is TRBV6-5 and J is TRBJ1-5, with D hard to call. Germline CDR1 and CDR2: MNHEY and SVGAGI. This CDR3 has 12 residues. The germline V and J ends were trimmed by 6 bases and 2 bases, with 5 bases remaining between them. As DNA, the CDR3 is TGTGCCAGCAGCGTGGGCAATCAGCCCCAGCATTTT. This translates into CASSVGNQPQHF.

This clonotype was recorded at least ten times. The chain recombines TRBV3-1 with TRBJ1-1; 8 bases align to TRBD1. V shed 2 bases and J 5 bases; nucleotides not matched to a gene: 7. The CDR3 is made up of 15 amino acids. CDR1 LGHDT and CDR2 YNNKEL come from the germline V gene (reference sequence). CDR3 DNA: TGTGCCAGCAGCCAAAGGACAGGGACGGGGACTGAAGCTTTCTTT. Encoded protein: CASSQRTGTGTEAFF.

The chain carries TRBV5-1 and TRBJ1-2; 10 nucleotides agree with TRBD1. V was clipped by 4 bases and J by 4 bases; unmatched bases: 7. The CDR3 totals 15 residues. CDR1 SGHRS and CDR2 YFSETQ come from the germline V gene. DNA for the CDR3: TGCGCCAGCAGCGCCCGACAGGGGGCAGGCTATGGCTACACCTTC. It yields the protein CASSARQGAGYGYTF.

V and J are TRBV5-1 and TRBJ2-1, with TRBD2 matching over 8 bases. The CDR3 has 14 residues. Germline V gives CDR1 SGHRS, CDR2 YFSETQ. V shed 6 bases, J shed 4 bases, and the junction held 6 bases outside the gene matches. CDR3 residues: CASNPRGGYNEQFF. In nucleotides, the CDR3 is TGCGCCAGCAACCCTCGCGGGGGGTACAATGAGCAGTTCTTC.

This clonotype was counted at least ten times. CDR3 amino acids: CASSLYGDATGELFF. The CDR3 DNA sequence: TGCGCCAGCAGCTTGTACGGGGATGCGACCGGGGAGCTGTTTTTT. V gene TRBV5-1 combines with J gene TRBJ2-2; possibly TRBD2 for D (5 bases). Germline lookup yields CDR1 SGHRS and CDR2 YFSETQ. V was cut by 1 base and J by 5 bases, with 12 bases left in between. CDR3 length: 15 amino acids.

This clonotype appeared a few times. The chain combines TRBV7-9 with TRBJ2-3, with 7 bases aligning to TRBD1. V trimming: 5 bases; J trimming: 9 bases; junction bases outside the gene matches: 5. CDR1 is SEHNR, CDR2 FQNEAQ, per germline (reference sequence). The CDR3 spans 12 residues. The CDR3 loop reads CASSGQVLTQYF. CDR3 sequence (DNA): TGTGCCAGCAGCGGACAGGTCTTGACGCAGTATTTT.

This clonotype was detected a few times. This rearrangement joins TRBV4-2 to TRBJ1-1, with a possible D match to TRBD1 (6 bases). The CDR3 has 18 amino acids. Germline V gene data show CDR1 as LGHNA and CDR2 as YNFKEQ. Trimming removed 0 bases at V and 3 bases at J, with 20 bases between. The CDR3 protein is CASSQEGASWGFDTEAFF. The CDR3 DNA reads TGTGCCAGCAGCCAAGAGGGGGCATCGTGGGGGTTTGACACTGAAGCTTTCTTT.

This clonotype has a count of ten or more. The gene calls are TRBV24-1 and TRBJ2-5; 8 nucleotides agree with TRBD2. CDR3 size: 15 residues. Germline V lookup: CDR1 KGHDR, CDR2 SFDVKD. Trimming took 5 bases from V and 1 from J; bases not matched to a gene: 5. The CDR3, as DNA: TGTGCCACCAGTGCTCGCGGGGGGTTCCAAGAGACCCAGTACTTC. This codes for CATSARGGFQETQYF.

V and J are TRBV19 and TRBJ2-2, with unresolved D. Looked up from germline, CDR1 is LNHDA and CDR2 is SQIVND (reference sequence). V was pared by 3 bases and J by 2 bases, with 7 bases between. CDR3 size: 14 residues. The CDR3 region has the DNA TGTGCCAGTAGTATCTTGGGAAACACCGGGGAGCTGTTTTTT. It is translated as CASSILGNTGELFF.

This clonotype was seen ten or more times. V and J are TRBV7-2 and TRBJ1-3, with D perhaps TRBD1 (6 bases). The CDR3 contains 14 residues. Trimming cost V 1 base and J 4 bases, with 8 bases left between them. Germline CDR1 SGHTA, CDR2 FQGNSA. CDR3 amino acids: CASSLGGRGNTIYF. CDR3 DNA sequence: TGTGCCAGCAGCTTAGGGGGGCGCGGAAACACCATATATTTT.

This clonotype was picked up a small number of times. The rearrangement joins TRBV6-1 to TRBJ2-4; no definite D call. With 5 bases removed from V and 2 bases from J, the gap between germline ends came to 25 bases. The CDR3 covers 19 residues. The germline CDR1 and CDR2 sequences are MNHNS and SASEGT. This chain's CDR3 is CASSRRPAPEWATKNIQYF. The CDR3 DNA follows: TGTGCCAGCAGTCGTCGGCCTGCCCCTGAATGGGCAACCAAAAACATTCAGTACTTC.

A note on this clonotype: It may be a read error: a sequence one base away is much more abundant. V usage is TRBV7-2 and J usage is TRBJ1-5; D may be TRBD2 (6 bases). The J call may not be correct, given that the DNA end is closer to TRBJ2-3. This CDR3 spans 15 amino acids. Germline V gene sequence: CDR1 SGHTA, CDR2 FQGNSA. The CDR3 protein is CASTPRGGGEQPQYF. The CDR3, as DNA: TGTGCCAGCACTCCACGCGGCGGAGGGGAACAGCCCCAGTATTTT.

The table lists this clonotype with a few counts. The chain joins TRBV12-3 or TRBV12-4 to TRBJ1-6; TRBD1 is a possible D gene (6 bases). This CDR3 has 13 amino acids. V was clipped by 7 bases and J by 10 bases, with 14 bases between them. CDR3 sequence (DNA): TGTGCCAGCACCCTCAGGGGTAAGTCACCCCTCCACTTT. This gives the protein CASTLRGKSPLHF.

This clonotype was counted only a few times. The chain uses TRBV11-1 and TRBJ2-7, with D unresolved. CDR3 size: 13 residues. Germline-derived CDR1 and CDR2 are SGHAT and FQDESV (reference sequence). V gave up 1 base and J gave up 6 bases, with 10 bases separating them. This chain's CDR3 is CASSLESVGEQYV. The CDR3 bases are TGTGCCAGCAGCTTAGAGTCGGTAGGCGAGCAGTACGTC.

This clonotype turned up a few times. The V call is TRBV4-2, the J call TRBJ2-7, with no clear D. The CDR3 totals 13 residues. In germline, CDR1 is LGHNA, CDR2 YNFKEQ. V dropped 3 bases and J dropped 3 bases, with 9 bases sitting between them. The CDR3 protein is CASSQVPNYEQYF. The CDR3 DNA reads TGTGCCAGCAGCCAGGTCCCCAACTACGAGCAGTACTTC.

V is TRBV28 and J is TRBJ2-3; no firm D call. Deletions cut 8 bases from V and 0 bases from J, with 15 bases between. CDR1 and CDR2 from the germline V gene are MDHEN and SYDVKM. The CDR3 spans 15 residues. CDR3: CASPPREQSTDTQYF. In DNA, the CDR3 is TGTGCCAGCCCCCCTAGGGAACAAAGCACAGATACGCAGTATTTT. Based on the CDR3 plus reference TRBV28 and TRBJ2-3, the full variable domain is DVKVTQSSRYLVKRTGEKVFLECVQDMDHENMFWYRQDPGLGLRLIYFSYDVKMKEKGDIPEGYSVSREKKERFSLILESASTNQTSMYLCASPPREQSTDTQYFGPGTRLTVL.

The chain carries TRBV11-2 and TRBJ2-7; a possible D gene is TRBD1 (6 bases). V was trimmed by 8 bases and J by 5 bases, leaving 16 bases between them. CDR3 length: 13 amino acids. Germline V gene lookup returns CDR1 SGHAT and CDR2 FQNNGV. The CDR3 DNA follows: TGTGCCAGCCGGGACACCGCGTCCAACGAGCAGTACGTC. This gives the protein CASRDTASNEQYV.

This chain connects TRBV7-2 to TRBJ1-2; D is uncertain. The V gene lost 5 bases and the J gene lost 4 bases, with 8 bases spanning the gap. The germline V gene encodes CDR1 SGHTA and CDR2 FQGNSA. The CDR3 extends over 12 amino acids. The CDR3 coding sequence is TGTGCCAGCAGCGTTGATACCTATGGCTACACCTTC. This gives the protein CASSVDTYGYTF.

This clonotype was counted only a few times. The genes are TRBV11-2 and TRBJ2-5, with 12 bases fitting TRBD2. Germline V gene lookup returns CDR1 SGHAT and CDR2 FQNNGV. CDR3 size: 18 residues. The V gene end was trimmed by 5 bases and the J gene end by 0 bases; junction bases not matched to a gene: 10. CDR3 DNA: TGTGCCAGCAGCACTCGACTAGCGGGGGTCACAAACCAAGAGACCCAGTACTTC. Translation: CASSTRLAGVTNQETQYF.

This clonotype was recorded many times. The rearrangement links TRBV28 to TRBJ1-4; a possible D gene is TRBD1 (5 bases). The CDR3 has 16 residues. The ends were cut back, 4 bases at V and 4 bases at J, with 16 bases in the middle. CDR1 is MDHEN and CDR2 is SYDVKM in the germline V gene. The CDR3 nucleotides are TGTGCCAGCAGTTGGCCGGGACGTCAGCTTAATGAAAAACTGTTTTTT. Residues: CASSWPGRQLNEKLFF.

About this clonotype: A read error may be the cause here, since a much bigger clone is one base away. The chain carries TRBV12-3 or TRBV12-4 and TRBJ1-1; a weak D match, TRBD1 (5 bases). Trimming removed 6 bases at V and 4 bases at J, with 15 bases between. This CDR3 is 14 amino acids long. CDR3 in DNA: TGTGCCAGCAGGCGGGGCTTACCGAGCACTGAAGCTTTCTTT. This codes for CASRRGLPSTEAFF.